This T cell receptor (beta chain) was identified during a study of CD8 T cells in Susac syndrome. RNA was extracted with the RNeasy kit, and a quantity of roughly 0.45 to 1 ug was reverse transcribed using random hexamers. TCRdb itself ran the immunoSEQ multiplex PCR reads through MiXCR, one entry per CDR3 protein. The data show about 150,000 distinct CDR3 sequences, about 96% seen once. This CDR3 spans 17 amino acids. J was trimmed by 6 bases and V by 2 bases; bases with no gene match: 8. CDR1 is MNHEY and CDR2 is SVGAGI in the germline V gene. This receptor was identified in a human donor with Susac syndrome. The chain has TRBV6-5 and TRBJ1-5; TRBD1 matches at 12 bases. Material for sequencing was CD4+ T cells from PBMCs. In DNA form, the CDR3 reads TGTGCCAGCAGTTACATGATGGGACAGGGGGCAGGTCAGCCCCAGCATTTT. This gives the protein CASSYMMGQGAGQPQHF.